This T cell receptor (beta chain) stems from a study of early T cells in non-severe SARS-CoV-2 infection (dated by TCRdb to the early 2020s). In terms of the full investigation: Because TCR sequencing was done on bulk RNA from unsorted whole blood, the alpha and beta chains could not be paired. General study outcomes and caveats: VDJdb matching was skewed toward anti-spike CD8 responses and likely underestimated virus-specific expansions by missing private and CD4 specificities.

A case-control design nested within a healthcare worker cohort in London, UK, was used, with weekly nasopharyngeal swab PCR tests and blood sampling performed. Healthcare workers were enrolled in the week of the UK lockdown, from 23 to 31 March 2020, and were followed every week for up to roughly 16 weeks. The CDR1 and CDR2 encoded by the germline V gene are SQVTM and ANQGSEA. The CDR3 contains 12 residues, cysteine and phenylalanine counted. Kept here is only the CDR3 DNA, which spans 36 bases and is read in frame from base 1. V and J are truncated by 5 bases and 0 bases respectively, leaving an intervening sequence of 7 bases. Only a few counts were recorded for this clonotype. The clone's antigen remains unknown. Per-nucleotide qualities are absent, and no much larger clonotype sits a single base away. To prepare the library, 5' RACE was applied. The sequencer was a NextSeq 500. In the TCR library protocol, unique molecular identifiers were attached to individual cDNA molecules to correct for PCR bias and sequencing error. Both TCR alpha and beta chains were sequenced, and tight co-correlation was observed between alpha and beta sequence abundances in each sample. The study's own analysis went as follows. V gene, J gene and CDR3 annotation of TCR sequences was performed with Decombinator V4. TCRs were defined as expanded if a significant change between any two time points was detected under a Poisson model with p below 0.0001. TCR abundances were normalised to the total number of TCRs sequenced per sample and were expressed as counts per million. TRAV1-2 paired with TRAJ12, TRAJ20 or TRAJ33 defined MAIT TCRs, while TRAV10 paired with TRAJ18 defined iNKT TCRs. VDJdb, accessed on 1 November 2021, was searched for TCRs annotated for CMV, EBV and SARS-CoV-2, and TCRs annotated for more than one antigen were excluded. TCRdb itself trimmed the public reads at Q25 with fastp, ran MiXCR and retained productive beta chains. Each record represents a unique CDR3 protein, reported with the most common genes and DNA among its rows. The V and J calls and clone size are TCRdb's, not the authors'. Counted in this sample were about 50,000 distinct CDR3 sequences; 8% to 11% of them appeared once. The ten largest clones add up to 6.5% of the sample.

The chain couples TRBV29-1 to TRBJ1-1; the D gene is unclear. The source material was whole blood. This sequence was found in an adult who was a healthcare worker with PCR-confirmed SARS-CoV-2 infection or an uninfected control (not recorded which). The CDR3 protein is CSVYSMNTEAFF. Read as DNA, the sequence is TGCAGCGTTTACAGCATGAACACTGAAGCTTTCTTT.